These T cell receptor beta chains were read from a single sample in a study of beta chain features in type 1 diabetes. Repertoires were generated with immunoSEQ multiplex PCR, while TCRdb's copy carries only in-frame clones and drops some. This table has about 700,000 clones, under 15% appearing once. The specimen sequenced was naive CD4+ T cells from blood. These receptors originate from a man between 18 and 35 years old with type 1 diabetes. CDR3s include the opening cysteine and the closing phenylalanine or tryptophan. The D gene is left open where the match is weak. Expanded clones are given a class, and other clones once, few, many or no size at all.

clone_size: -
d_call: TRBD1
v_call: TRBV2
j_call: TRBJ2-4
cdr3_nt: TGTGCCAGCAGTGAGGACAGGGCAGCCAAAAACATTCAGTACTTC
cdr3_aa: CASSEDRAAKNIQYF

clone_size: -
d_call: -
v_call: TRBV18
j_call: TRBJ1-1
cdr3_nt: TGTGCCAGCTCGCGAACGGAGAACACTGAAGCTTTCTTT
cdr3_aa: CASSRTENTEAFF

clone_size: -
d_call: -
v_call: TRBV30
j_call: TRBJ1-1
cdr3_nt: TGTGCCTGGAGCCTCGATCAGGGGCCCCGGACCACTGAAGCTTTCTTT
cdr3_aa: CAWSLDQGPRTTEAFF

clone_size: -
d_call: -
v_call: TRBV19
j_call: TRBJ2-2
cdr3_nt: TGTGCCAGTAGTATTGAGCCCACAAACACCGGGGAGCTGTTTTTT
cdr3_aa: CASSIEPTNTGELFF

clone_size: -
d_call: -
v_call: TRBV15
j_call: TRBJ1-4
cdr3_nt: TGTGCCACCAGCAGAGATAAAACCGCAACTAATGAAAAACTGTTTTTT
cdr3_aa: CATSRDKTATNEKLFF

clone_size: -
d_call: TRBD1
v_call: TRBV6-5
j_call: TRBJ2-4
cdr3_nt: TGTGCCAGCAGTCCGACAGGGTTGGACATTCAGTACTTC
cdr3_aa: CASSPTGLDIQYF

clone_size: -
d_call: -
v_call: TRBV10-3
j_call: TRBJ1-1
cdr3_nt: TGTGCCATCAGTGCAAGGCAGGAGGTAAATGCTTTCTTT
cdr3_aa: CAISARQEVNAFF

clone_size: -
d_call: -
v_call: TRBV2
j_call: TRBJ2-2
cdr3_nt: TGTGCCAGCATTCCAGGGGTCGCCGGGGAGCTGTTTTTT
cdr3_aa: CASIPGVAGELFF

clone_size: few
d_call: TRBD1
v_call: TRBV5-1
j_call: TRBJ2-5
cdr3_nt: TGCGCCAGCAGCCCCGGACAGGTTGGGGGAGAGACCCAGTACTTC
cdr3_aa: CASSPGQVGGETQYF

clone_size: few
d_call: TRBD2
v_call: TRBV9
j_call: TRBJ2-3
cdr3_nt: TGTGCCAGCAGCGCCCTAGCGGGGGGGCCTACAGATACGCAGTATTTT
cdr3_aa: CASSALAGGPTDTQYF

clone_size: -
d_call: -
v_call: TRBV5-6
j_call: TRBJ2-2
cdr3_nt: TGTGCCAGCAGGCCCACTAGCACCGGGGAGCTGTTTTTT
cdr3_aa: CASRPTSTGELFF

clone_size: few
d_call: -
v_call: TRBV30
j_call: TRBJ1-2
cdr3_nt: TGTGCCTGGAGTACGGACGGATTTACCTATGGCTACACCTTC
cdr3_aa: CAWSTDGFTYGYTF

clone_size: -
d_call: -
v_call: TRBV18
j_call: TRBJ1-1
cdr3_nt: TGTGCCAGCTCACCAGGGTTCACTGAAGCTTTCTTT
cdr3_aa: CASSPGFTEAFF

clone_size: few
d_call: -
v_call: TRBV27
j_call: TRBJ1-6
cdr3_nt: TGTGCCAGCAGTTTTAGAGGGGTAGGTTCACCCCTCCACTTT
cdr3_aa: CASSFRGVGSPLHF

clone_size: -
d_call: TRBD2
v_call: TRBV4-1
j_call: TRBJ2-1
cdr3_nt: TGCGCCAGCAGCCAAGGCCCCACTAGCGGGGGGGCCCGGGAGCAGTTCTTC
cdr3_aa: CASSQGPTSGGAREQFF

clone_size: few
d_call: -
v_call: TRBV5-6
j_call: TRBJ2-2
cdr3_nt: TGTGCCAGCAGCCCCCCAGGGCTCGGCACCGGGGAGCTGTTTTTT
cdr3_aa: CASSPPGLGTGELFF

clone_size: -
d_call: -
v_call: TRBV6-5
j_call: TRBJ2-3
cdr3_nt: TGTGCCAGCAGCGGGGGGCCAGATACGCAGTATTTT
cdr3_aa: CASSGGPDTQYF

clone_size: -
d_call: TRBD1
v_call: TRBV27
j_call: TRBJ1-1
cdr3_nt: TGTGCCAGCACCCCGACAGGGATGAACACTGAAGCTTTCTTT
cdr3_aa: CASTPTGMNTEAFF

clone_size: few
d_call: -
v_call: TRBV21-1
j_call: TRBJ2-1
cdr3_nt: TGTGCCAGCAGCAGCAGCGGGGCTGCCTACAATGAGCAGTTCTTC
cdr3_aa: CASSSSGAAYNEQFF

clone_size: few
d_call: -
v_call: TRBV28
j_call: TRBJ2-6
cdr3_nt: TGTGCCAGCAGACCGTCTGGGGCCAACGTCCTGACTTTC
cdr3_aa: CASRPSGANVLTF

clone_size: many
d_call: -
v_call: TRBV2
j_call: TRBJ2-5
cdr3_nt: TGTGCCAGCGGGTACCAAGAGACCCAGTACTTC
cdr3_aa: CASGYQETQYF

clone_size: few
d_call: -
v_call: TRBV10-3
j_call: TRBJ2-7
cdr3_nt: TGTGCCATCAGTGAGTCAGGCAGCCCTGAAGGCGAGCAGTACTTC
cdr3_aa: CAISESGSPEGEQYF

clone_size: -
d_call: -
v_call: TRBV14
j_call: TRBJ2-6
cdr3_nt: TGTGCCAGCGAGGACTCTGGGGCCAACGTCCTGACTTTC
cdr3_aa: CASEDSGANVLTF

clone_size: -
d_call: -
v_call: TRBV29-1
j_call: TRBJ1-1
cdr3_nt: TGCAGCGTTGTAACACCAGGGGACTTTGAAGCTTTCTTT
cdr3_aa: CSVVTPGDFEAFF

clone_size: few
d_call: TRBD1
v_call: TRBV18
j_call: TRBJ2-7
cdr3_nt: TGTGCCAGCTCACATTCTGAGGACAGGGACTACGAGCAGTACTTC
cdr3_aa: CASSHSEDRDYEQYF

clone_size: -
d_call: -
v_call: TRBV4-1
j_call: TRBJ2-2
cdr3_nt: TGCGCCAGCAAACGGAACACCGGGGAGCTGTTTTTT
cdr3_aa: CASKRNTGELFF

clone_size: few
d_call: -
v_call: TRBV9
j_call: TRBJ2-3
cdr3_nt: TGTGCCAGCAGCATACACCTAGATAGCACAGATACGCAGTATTTT
cdr3_aa: CASSIHLDSTDTQYF

clone_size: -
d_call: TRBD1
v_call: TRBV5-4
j_call: TRBJ1-2
cdr3_nt: TGTGCCAGCAGCTCCGGACAGGGGATTTTCTATGGCTACACCTTC
cdr3_aa: CASSSGQGIFYGYTF

clone_size: few
d_call: -
v_call: TRBV29-1
j_call: TRBJ1-4
cdr3_nt: TGCAGCGTTGGAGCAGCGACTAATGAAAAACTGTTTTTT
cdr3_aa: CSVGAATNEKLFF

clone_size: few
d_call: -
v_call: TRBV25-1
j_call: TRBJ2-7
cdr3_nt: TGTGCCAGCAGTGAATGGGGCCGCTACGAGCAGTACTTC
cdr3_aa: CASSEWGRYEQYF

clone_size: -
d_call: -
v_call: TRBV30
j_call: TRBJ2-7
cdr3_nt: TGTGCCTGGAGGCACAGTGGGACCGCCTACGAGCAGTACTTC
cdr3_aa: CAWRHSGTAYEQYF

clone_size: -
d_call: -
v_call: TRBV2
j_call: TRBJ1-1
cdr3_nt: TGTGCCAGCAGTGAAACGGAGTGGCAGCTAATTACTGAAGCTTTCTTT
cdr3_aa: CASSETEWQLITEAFF

clone_size: -
d_call: TRBD2
v_call: TRBV4-1
j_call: TRBJ2-2
cdr3_nt: TGCGCCAGCAGCCGCCGAAGCGGGGGGGGAGTCGGGGAGCTGTTTTTT
cdr3_aa: CASSRRSGGGVGELFF

clone_size: few
d_call: -
v_call: TRBV30
j_call: TRBJ2-1
cdr3_nt: TGTGCCTCCTGGGGCCTCTCCTACAATGAGCAGTTCTTC
cdr3_aa: CASWGLSYNEQFF

clone_size: few
d_call: -
v_call: TRBV10-3
j_call: TRBJ2-1
cdr3_nt: TGTGCCATCATGGGTAGCGGTAACTACAATGAGCAGTTCTTC
cdr3_aa: CAIMGSGNYNEQFF

clone_size: -
d_call: -
v_call: TRBV6-5
j_call: TRBJ2-3
cdr3_nt: TGTGCCATCAGTGTTGAAGGCACAGATACGCAGTATTTT
cdr3_aa: CAISVEGTDTQYF

clone_size: few
d_call: -
v_call: TRBV10-3
j_call: TRBJ1-5
cdr3_nt: TGTGCCATCAGTGAGCGCGGGGTTCATCAGCCCCAGCATTTT
cdr3_aa: CAISERGVHQPQHF

clone_size: -
d_call: -
v_call: TRBV2
j_call: TRBJ1-2
cdr3_nt: TGTGCCAGCAGTGAGGGGTATGGCTACACCTTC
cdr3_aa: CASSEGYGYTF

clone_size: -
d_call: -
v_call: TRBV19
j_call: TRBJ1-2
cdr3_nt: TGTGCCAGTAGTCGGCAGGGAGACTATGGCTACACCTTC
cdr3_aa: CASSRQGDYGYTF

clone_size: -
d_call: -
v_call: TRBV18
j_call: TRBJ2-5
cdr3_nt: TGTGCCAGCTCACCAAGGGACACCACCCTCGGGACCCAGTACTTC
cdr3_aa: CASSPRDTTLGTQYF